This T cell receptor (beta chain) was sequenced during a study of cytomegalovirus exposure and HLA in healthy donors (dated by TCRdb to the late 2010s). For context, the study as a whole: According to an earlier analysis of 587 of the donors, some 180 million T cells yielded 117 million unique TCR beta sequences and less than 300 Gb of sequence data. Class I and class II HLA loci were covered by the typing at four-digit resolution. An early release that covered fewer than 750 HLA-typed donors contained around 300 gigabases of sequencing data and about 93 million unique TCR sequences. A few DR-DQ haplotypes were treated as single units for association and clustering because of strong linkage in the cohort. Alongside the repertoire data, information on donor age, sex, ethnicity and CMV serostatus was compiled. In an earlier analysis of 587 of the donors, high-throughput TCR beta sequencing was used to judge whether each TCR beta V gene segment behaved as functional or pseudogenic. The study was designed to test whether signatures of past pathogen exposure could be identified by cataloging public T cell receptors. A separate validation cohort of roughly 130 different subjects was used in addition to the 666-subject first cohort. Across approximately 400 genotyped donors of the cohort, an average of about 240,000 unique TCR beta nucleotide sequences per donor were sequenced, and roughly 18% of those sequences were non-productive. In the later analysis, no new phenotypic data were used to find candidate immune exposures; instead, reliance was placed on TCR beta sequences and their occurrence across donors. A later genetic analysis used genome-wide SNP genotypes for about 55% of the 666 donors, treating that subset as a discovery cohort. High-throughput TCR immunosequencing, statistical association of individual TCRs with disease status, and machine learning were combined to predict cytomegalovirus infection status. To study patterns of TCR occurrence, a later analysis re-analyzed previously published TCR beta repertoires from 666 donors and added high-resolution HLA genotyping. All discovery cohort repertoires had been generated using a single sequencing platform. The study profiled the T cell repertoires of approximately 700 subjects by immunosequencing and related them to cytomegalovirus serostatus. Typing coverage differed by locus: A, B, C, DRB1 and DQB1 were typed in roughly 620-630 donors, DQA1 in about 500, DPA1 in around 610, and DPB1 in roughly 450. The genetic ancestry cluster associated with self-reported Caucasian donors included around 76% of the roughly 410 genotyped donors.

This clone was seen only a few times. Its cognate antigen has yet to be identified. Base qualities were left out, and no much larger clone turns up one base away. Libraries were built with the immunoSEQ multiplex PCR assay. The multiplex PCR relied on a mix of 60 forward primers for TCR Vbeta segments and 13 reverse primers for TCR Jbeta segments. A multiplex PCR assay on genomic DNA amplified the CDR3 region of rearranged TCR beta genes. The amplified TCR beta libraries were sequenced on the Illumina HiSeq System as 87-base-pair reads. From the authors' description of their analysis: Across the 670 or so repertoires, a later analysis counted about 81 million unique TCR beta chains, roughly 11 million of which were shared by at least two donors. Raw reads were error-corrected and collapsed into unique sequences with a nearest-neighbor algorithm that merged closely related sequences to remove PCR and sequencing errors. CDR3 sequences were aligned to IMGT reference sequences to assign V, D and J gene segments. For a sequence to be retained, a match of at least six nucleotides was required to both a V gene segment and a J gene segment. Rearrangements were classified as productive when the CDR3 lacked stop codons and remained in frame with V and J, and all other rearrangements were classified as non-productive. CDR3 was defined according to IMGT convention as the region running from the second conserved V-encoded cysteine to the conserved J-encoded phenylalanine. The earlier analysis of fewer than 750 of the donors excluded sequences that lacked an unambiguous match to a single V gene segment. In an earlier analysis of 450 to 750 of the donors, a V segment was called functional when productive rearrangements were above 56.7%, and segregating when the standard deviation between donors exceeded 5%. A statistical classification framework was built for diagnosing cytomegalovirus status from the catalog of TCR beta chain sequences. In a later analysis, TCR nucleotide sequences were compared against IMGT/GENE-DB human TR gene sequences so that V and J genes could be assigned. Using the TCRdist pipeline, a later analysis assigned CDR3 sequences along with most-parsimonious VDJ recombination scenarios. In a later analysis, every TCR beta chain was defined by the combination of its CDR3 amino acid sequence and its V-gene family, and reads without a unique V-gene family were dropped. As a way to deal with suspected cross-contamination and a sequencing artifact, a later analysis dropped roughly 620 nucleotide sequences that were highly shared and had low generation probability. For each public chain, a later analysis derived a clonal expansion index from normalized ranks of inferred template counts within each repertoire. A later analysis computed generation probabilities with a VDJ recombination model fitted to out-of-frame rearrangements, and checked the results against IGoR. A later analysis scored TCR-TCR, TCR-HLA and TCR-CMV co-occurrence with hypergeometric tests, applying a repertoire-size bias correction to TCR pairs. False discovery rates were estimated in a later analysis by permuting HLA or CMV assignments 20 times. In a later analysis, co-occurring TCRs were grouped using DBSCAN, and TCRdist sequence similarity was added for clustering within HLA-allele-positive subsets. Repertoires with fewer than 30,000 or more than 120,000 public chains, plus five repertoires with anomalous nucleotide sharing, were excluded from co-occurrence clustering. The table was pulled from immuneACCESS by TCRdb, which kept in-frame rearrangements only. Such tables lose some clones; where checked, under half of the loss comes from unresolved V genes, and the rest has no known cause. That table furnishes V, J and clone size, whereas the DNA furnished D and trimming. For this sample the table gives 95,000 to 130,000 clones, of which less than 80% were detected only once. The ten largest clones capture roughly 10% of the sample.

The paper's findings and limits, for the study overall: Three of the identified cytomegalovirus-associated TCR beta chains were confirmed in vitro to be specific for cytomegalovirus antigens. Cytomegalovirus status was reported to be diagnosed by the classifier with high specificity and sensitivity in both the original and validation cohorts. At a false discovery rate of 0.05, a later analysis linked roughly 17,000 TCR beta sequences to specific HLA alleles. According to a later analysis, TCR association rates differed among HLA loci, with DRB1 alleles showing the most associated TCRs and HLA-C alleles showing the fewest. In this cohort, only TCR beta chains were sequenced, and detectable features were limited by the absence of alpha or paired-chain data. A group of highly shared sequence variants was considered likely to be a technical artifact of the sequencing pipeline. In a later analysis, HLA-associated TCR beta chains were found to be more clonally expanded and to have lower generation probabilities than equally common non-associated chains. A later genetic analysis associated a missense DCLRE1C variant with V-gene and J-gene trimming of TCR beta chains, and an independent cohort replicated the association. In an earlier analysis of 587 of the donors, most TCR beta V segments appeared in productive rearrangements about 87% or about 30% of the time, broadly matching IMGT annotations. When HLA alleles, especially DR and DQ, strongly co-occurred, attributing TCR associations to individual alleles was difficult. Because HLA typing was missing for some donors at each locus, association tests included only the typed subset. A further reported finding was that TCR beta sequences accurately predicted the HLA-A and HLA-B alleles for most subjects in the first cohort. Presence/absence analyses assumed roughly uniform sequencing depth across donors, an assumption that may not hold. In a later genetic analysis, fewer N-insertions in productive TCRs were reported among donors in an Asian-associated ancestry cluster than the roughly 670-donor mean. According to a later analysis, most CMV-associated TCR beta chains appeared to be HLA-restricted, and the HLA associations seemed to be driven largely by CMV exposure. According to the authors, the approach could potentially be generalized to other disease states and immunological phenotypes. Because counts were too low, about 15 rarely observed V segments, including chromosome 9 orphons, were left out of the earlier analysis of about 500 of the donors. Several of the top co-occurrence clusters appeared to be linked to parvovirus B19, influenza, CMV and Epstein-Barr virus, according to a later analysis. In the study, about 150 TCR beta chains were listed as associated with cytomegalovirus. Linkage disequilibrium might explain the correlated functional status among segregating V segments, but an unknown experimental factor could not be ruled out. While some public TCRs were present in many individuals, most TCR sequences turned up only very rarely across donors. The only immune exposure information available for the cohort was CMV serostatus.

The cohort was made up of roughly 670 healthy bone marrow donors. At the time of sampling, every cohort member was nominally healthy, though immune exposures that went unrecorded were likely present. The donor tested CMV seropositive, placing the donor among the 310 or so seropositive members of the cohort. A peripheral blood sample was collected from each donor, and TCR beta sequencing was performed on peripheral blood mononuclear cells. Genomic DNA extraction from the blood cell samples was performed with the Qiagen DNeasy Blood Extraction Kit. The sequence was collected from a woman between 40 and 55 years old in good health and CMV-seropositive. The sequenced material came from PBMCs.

The CDR3: CASTFGWDRPSTDTQYF. The sequenced DNA is TGCGCCAGCACCTTTGGCTGGGACAGACCTAGCACAGATACGCAGTATTTT. The V gene is TRBV5-1 and the J gene is TRBJ2-3; a stretch of 7 junction bases matches TRBD1. The CDR3 numbers 17 residues from cysteine through phenylalanine. Solely the CDR3 DNA is kept, with 51 bases framed from the first base. CDR1 and CDR2 (SGHRS, YFSETQ) derive from the germline V gene. V is cut back by 6 bases and J by 0 bases, with 13 bases in the junction unmatched.